The 20 T cell receptor beta chains below all came from one sample that was sequenced in a study of T cell responses to AZD1222 COVID-19 vaccine. TCRdb keeps only in-frame clones here, not all; method: immunoSEQ multiplex PCR. The sample has 65,000 to 85,000 clones; 75% to 90% are singletons. The source material was peripheral blood, sampled 28 days after the second AZD1222 dose. The receptors were gathered from an adult who received the AZD1222 COVID-19 vaccine.

This clone is a singleton in its sample. The V and J genes are TRBV9 and TRBJ2-7, with D possibly matching TRBD2 (6 bases). The germline CDR1 and CDR2 sequences are SGDLS and YYNGEE. Trimming took off 0 bases at V and 1 base at J, with 11 bases between the two ends. This CDR3 comprises 15 residues. The CDR3 bases are TGTGCCAGCAGCGTAGGTATTAGCGGATCCTACGAGCAGTACTTC. Its protein is CASSVGISGSYEQYF.

The J gene is TRBJ2-1, the V gene TRBV5-5; TRBD1 aligns across 8 bases. V dropped 4 bases and J dropped 3; count of bases not matched to a gene: 15. This CDR3 has 18 amino acids. The germline CDR1 and CDR2 sequences are SGHKS and YYEKEE (reference sequence). The CDR3 region has the DNA TGTGCCAGCAGCCCGCAGGGGGCTAGTTTTGGTTTCTACAATGAGCAGTTCTTC. Encoded protein: CASSPQGASFGFYNEQFF. The entire variable domain, with the rest obtained from reference TRBV5-5 and TRBJ2-1, is as follows: DAGVTQSPTHLIKTRGQQVTLRCSPISGHKSVSWYQQVLGQGPQFIFQYYEKEERGRGNFPDRFSARQFPNYSSELNVNALLLGDSALYLCASSPQGASFGFYNEQFFGPGTRLTVL.

The chain joins TRBV4-1 to TRBJ1-5, with D unresolved. Deletions cut 0 bases from V and 5 bases from J, with 11 bases between. CDR3 length equals 15 residues. Germline CDR1 and CDR2: MGHRA and YSYEKL. Here the CDR3 reads CASSQEGGPYQPQHF. CDR3 in DNA: TGCGCCAGCAGCCAAGAGGGTGGCCCGTATCAGCCCCAGCATTTT.

J is TRBJ2-3 and V is TRBV5-4; no firm D call. Trimming stripped 4 bases from V and 0 bases from J, with 9 bases between. The CDR3 extends over 14 amino acids. Germline V gene sequence: CDR1 SGHNT, CDR2 YYREEE (reference sequence). CDR3 bases: TGTGCCAGCAGCCACACAGACAGCACAGATACGCAGTATTTT. It is translated as CASSHTDSTDTQYF.

This chain connects TRBV28 to TRBJ2-5; 9 nucleotides line up with TRBD2. CDR3 length: 15 amino acids. CDR1 is MDHEN, CDR2 SYDVKM, per germline. J gave up 5 bases and V 6 bases, and 10 bases lay outside the gene matches. The CDR3 nucleotides are TGTGCCAGCAGACCAGCGGGGGGAAATCGTGAGACCCAGTACTTC. Protein: CASRPAGGNRETQYF. Variable domain in full (rest from reference TRBV28 and TRBJ2-5): DVKVTQSSRYLVKRTGEKVFLECVQDMDHENMFWYRQDPGLGLRLIYFSYDVKMKEKGDIPEGYSVSREKKERFSLILESASTNQTSMYLCASRPAGGNRETQYFGPGTRLLVL.

The chain uses TRBV5-1 and TRBJ1-1; D uncertain. The CDR3 extends over 13 amino acids. The V end was cut by 2 bases, the J end by 7 bases, with 12 bases between. Germline CDR1 reads SGHRS; CDR2 reads YFSETQ. The CDR3 loop reads CASSLGNNREAFF. CDR3 bases: TGCGCCAGCAGCTTAGGAAACAACCGTGAAGCTTTCTTT.

The chain links TRBV27 to TRBJ1-4, with D tentatively TRBD1 (5 bases). This CDR3 spans 16 amino acids. V lost 9 bases to trimming and J lost 5 bases, with 22 bases between them. Looked up from germline, CDR1 is MNHEY and CDR2 is SMNVEV (reference sequence). The CDR3 DNA follows: TGTGCCAGGGCACAGTCTTTACAGGAGCCAAATGAAAAACTGTTTTTT. Its protein is CARAQSLQEPNEKLFF.

The J gene is TRBJ2-2, the V gene TRBV28; the match to TRBD2 covers 8 bases. Germline V gene data show CDR1 as MDHEN and CDR2 as SYDVKM. The CDR3 consists of 16 residues. V was clipped by 3 bases and J by 2 bases; unmatched bases: 5. The CDR3 region has the DNA TGTGCCAGCAGTTTCCGGCTAGCGGGCAACACCGGGGAGCTGTTTTTT. Protein sequence: CASSFRLAGNTGELFF.

This sequence joins TRBV7-2 and TRBJ1-2; a weak D match, TRBD1 (5 bases). Between the trimmed V and J ends, which lost 1 base and 6 bases, there was a span of 9 bases. Germline CDR1 SGHTA, CDR2 FQGNSA. This CDR3 spans 13 amino acids. The CDR3, as DNA: TGTGCCAGCAGCTTAGTAGGGACCGATGGCTACACCTTC. Translated, it gives CASSLVGTDGYTF.

CDR3 protein: CASSYSVGVRYEQYF. CDR3 nucleotide sequence: TGTGCCAGCAGTTACTCGGTGGGTGTTCGCTACGAGCAGTACTTC. The chain joins TRBV6-2 or TRBV6-3 to TRBJ2-7; D remains ambiguous. The germline V and J ends were trimmed by 0 bases and 3 bases, with 12 bases remaining between them. This CDR3 contains 15 residues. Per germline, CDR1 MNHEY and CDR2 SVGEGT.

The chain links TRBV27 to TRBJ2-5; D call uncertain. CDR3 length: 13 amino acids. V was shortened by 3 bases and J by 5 bases, with 10 bases between the two germline ends. Germline lookup yields CDR1 MNHEY and CDR2 SMNVEV (reference sequence). The CDR3 sequence: CASSFSLGETQYF. The CDR3 DNA reads TGTGCCAGCAGTTTCTCCCTCGGGGAGACCCAGTACTTC.

In its sample, this clone was seen once. The chain employs TRBV9 and TRBJ2-2, with D perhaps matching TRBD1 or TRBD2 (5 bases each). CDR3 length: 15 amino acids. From germline, CDR1 is SGDLS and CDR2 YYNGEE. Trimming shortened V by 2 bases and J by 5 bases, and 13 bases separated the two germline ends. CDR3 DNA: TGTGCCAGCAGCGTTAGCGAGGGGCTTACCGGGGAGCTGTTTTTT. This encodes CASSVSEGLTGELFF.

The table lists this clone with a count of one. The same CDR3 also results from other DNA sequences found in this sample. The rearrangement joins TRBV18 to TRBJ1-2, with D unclear. The CDR3 length is 14 residues. V lost 3 bases and J 5 bases, leaving 13 bases between the germline ends. Germline V CDR1 and CDR2: KGHSH, LQKENI. The CDR3 DNA reads TGTGCCAGCTCACCCCCAAGTGGATCATATGGCTACACCTTC. It is translated as CASSPPSGSYGYTF.

This sequence joins TRBV2 and TRBJ2-5; 7 bases fit TRBD1. With V trimmed by 10 bases and J by 4 bases, 6 bases remained unmatched. CDR3 length: 12 amino acids. Per the germline V gene, CDR1 is SNHLY and CDR2 is FYNNEI. In DNA, the CDR3 is TGTGCCACCAGCAGGGGGAGAGAGACCCAGTACTTC. Protein: CATSRGRETQYF.

This rearrangement joins TRBV19 to TRBJ2-2; TRBD2 might be the D (7 bases). The V end was cut by 7 bases, the J end by 5 bases, with 23 bases between. CDR3 length: 17 amino acids. Germline CDR1 and CDR2: LNHDA and SQIVND (reference sequence). CDR3 region: CASTRGGAGEYTGELFF. In DNA form, the CDR3 reads TGTGCCAGTACCCGTGGGGGGGCAGGGGAGTATACCGGGGAGCTGTTTTTT.

V and J are TRBV7-6 and TRBJ1-4; D might be TRBD1 (5 bases). Germline V gene lookup returns CDR1 SGHVS and CDR2 FNYEAQ. Trimming stripped 2 bases from V and 2 bases from J, with 15 bases between. This CDR3 region has 17 residues. The CDR3 DNA is TGTGCCAGCAGCTTATTGTTTCCAGGGTCTACTAATGAAAAACTGTTTTTT. This gives the protein CASSLLFPGSTNEKLFF.

The V gene is TRBV7-2, the J gene TRBJ2-3, with TRBD2 matching over 10 bases. V lost 6 bases, J lost 4 bases, and 10 bases stayed unmatched. CDR1 and CDR2 from the germline V gene are SGHTA and FQGNSA. This CDR3 contains 16 residues. The CDR3 region is CASRQKSGGAPDTQYF. DNA of the CDR3: TGTGCCAGCAGACAGAAAAGCGGGGGGGCCCCAGATACGCAGTATTTT.

This clone showed up just a few times. The V gene is TRBV4-1, the J gene TRBJ1-2; D unclear. Germline CDR1 MGHRA, CDR2 YSYEKL. Trimming removed 1 base from V and 6 bases from J, with 3 bases in between. This CDR3 spans 11 amino acids. The CDR3 bases are TGCGCCAGCAGCCAAGGTGATGGCTACACCTTC. Translation gives CASSQGDGYTF.

V gene TRBV19 combines with J gene TRBJ2-3; D gene unclear. Germline CDR1 LNHDA, CDR2 SQIVND (reference sequence). Trimming took 4 bases from V and 6 from J, leaving 20 bases between them. This CDR3 comprises 16 residues. The CDR3 sequence is CASSTPGGPTGDTQYF. CDR3 DNA sequence: TGTGCCAGTAGTACCCCGGGCGGCCCGACCGGGGATACGCAGTATTTT.

The count of this clone is one. The chain is built from TRBV27 and TRBJ1-5; the D is unclear. This CDR3 has 13 amino acids. The germline CDR1 and CDR2 sequences are MNHEY and SMNVEV (reference sequence). V lost 5 bases and J lost 7, with 12 bases in between. CDR3 nucleotides: TGTGCCAGCAGTATCCGGACGAGACAGCCCCAGCATTTT. Translating it yields CASSIRTRQPQHF.